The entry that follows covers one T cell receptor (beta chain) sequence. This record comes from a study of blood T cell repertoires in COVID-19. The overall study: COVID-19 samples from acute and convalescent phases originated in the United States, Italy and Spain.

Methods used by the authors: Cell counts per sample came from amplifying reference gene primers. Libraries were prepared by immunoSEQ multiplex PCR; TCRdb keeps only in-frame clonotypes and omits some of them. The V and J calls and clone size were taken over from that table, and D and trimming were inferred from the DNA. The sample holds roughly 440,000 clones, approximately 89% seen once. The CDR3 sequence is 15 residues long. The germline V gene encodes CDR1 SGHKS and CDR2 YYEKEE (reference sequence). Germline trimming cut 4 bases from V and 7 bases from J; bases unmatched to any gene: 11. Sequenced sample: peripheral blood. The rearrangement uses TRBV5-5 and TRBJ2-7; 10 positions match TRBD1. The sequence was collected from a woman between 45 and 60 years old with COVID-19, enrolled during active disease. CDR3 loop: CASSGGQGIPGEQYF. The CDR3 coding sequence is TGTGCCAGCAGCGGGGGACAGGGGATTCCGGGAGAGCAGTACTTC.